This entry describes one T cell receptor (beta chain). The antigen remains unidentified. This CDR3 has 17 residues. Germline-derived CDR1 and CDR2 are GTSNPN and SVGIG (reference sequence). After removal of 1 base from V and 4 bases from J, the junction contained 10 bases not matched to a gene. The sample originates from a study of vaccination effects on CD4 cells after COVID-19. About the research overall: Post-vaccine draws lagged the second dose by a median of 72 days.

ViraFEST assay sequencing came after antigen-specific CD4+ T cells were expanded with viral peptide pools. Having been cultured for less than 13 days, the cells underwent CD4+ T cell isolation. Participants got two doses of BNT162b2 or mRNA-1273 vaccine. The authors replaced half the medium with IL-2 medium on days 3 and 7. Data came from immunoSEQ multiplex PCR; TCRdb stores just in-frame clones and leaves some out. In the table there are 22,000 or so clones, 70% to 80% of which are singletons. Study-wide findings and caveats: Late in the post-vaccination period, infection-induced and vaccine-induced clones underwent marked clonal contraction. Convalescent patients were few in the study, and early post-infection timepoints were absent.

The receptor comes from a human donor who received a COVID-19 vaccine. The material sequenced was CD4+ T cells from PBMCs cultured with HCoV-229E spike peptides, taken after COVID-19 vaccination. The chain recombines TRBV30 with TRBJ2-1; TRBD2 aligns across 10 bases. CDR3 bases: TGTGCCTGGAGTGGGACTAGCGGTTATTCCACTTACAATGAGCAGTTCTTC. It translates to CAWSGTSGYSTYNEQFF.